This T cell receptor beta chain was retrieved from a study of T cell repertoires in aging, cancer and after chemotherapy. Overall study: Patients with chronic lymphocytic leukemia were sampled before and after fludarabine- or bendamustine-based chemotherapy. The whole study produced a dataset of some 10 million TCR reads.

The CDR3 has 12 amino acids. In germline, CDR1 is GTSNPN, CDR2 SVGIG (reference sequence). V was trimmed by 8 bases and J by 0 bases, leaving 10 bases between them. TRB rearrangements spanning V, D and J were amplified using mixed TRB-A/B primers. TCRdb analysed the multiplex PCR reads with MiXCR anew, one entry per CDR3 protein. This table has 1,500 to 1,900 distinct CDR3 sequences, around 55% appearing once. Amplification of TCR beta used genomic DNA extracted from peripheral blood. The chain has TRBV30 and TRBJ1-1, with D possibly being TRBD1 (5 bases). The sequencing input was blood. The clonotype comes from a human donor with a blood cancer. In DNA, the CDR3 is TGTGCCATAGGGACGGTGAACACTGAAGCTTTCTTT. Translating gives CAIGTVNTEAFF.